This passage covers 25 T cell receptor beta chains from one sample sequenced in a study of cytomegalovirus exposure and HLA in healthy donors. Primers included in the PCR were 60 Vbeta and 13 Jbeta primers. The assay was immunoSEQ multiplex PCR, and TCRdb's table has in-frame clones only and misses some. The profile shows approximately 150,000 clones, 80% to 85% of them singletons. The specimen sequenced was PBMCs. Receptors originate from a boy aged 2-9 years in good health and CMV-seronegative.

The chain links TRBV7-9 to TRBJ2-1; tentative D call: TRBD1 (8 bases). CDR3 length: 17 amino acids. CDR1 is SEHNR, CDR2 FQNEAQ, per germline (reference sequence). Trimming removed 7 bases from V and 3 bases from J, with 22 bases in between. CDR3 sequence reads: CASTPGGGTGFYNEQFF. The CDR3 nucleotides read TGTGCCAGCACCCCGGGGGGCGGGACAGGCTTCTACAATGAGCAGTTCTTC.

The chain carries TRBV14 and TRBJ1-1, with TRBD1 as a possible D gene (5 bases). V shed 1 base and J shed 5 bases, with 14 bases lying between them. In germline, CDR1 is SGHDN, CDR2 FVKESK. This CDR3 contains 15 residues. The CDR3 region has the DNA TGTGCCAGCAGCCAAGTGGGAGGGGTTCGGACTGAAGCTTTCTTT. The encoded protein is CASSQVGGVRTEAFF. The full variable domain, in which reference TRBV14 and TRBJ1-1 provide the parts outside the CDR3, is EAGVTQFPSHSVIEKGQTVTLRCDPISGHDNLYWYRRVMGKEIKFLLHFVKESKQDESGMPNNRFLAERTGGTYSTLKVQPAELEDSGVYFCASSQVGGVRTEAFFGQGTRLTVV.

This chain connects TRBV6-5 to TRBJ1-5; maybe TRBD1 (6 bases). Germline V gene sequence: CDR1 MNHEY, CDR2 SVGAGI. This CDR3 region has 13 residues. The V gene lost 5 bases and the J gene lost 6 bases, with 11 bases spanning the gap. The CDR3 DNA follows: TGTGCCAGCAGTGGGAACAGGGCTCAGCCCCAGCATTTT. The encoded protein is CASSGNRAQPQHF.

The rearrangement uses TRBV27 and TRBJ2-5; D remains ambiguous. Germline values: CDR1 MNHEY, CDR2 SMNVEV (reference sequence). The CDR3 is 11 residues long. Trimming shortened V by 7 bases and J by 5 bases, and 8 bases separated the two germline ends. The CDR3 sequence: CASKAWETQYF. The CDR3 bases are TGTGCCAGCAAAGCCTGGGAGACCCAGTACTTC.

The chain recombines TRBV14 with TRBJ1-3, with a possible D match to TRBD1 (6 bases). The germline CDR1 and CDR2 sequences are SGHDN and FVKESK. Trimming took off 0 bases at V and 6 bases at J, with 12 bases between the two ends. The length of the CDR3 is 15 residues. In nucleotides, the CDR3 is TGTGCCAGCAGCCAAGATCGGGCAGGGGTAAACACCATATATTTT. This sequence encodes CASSQDRAGVNTIYF.

The CDR3 bases are TGTGCCAGCAGCTTAGTCCGTGGACTGAGCTCCTACGAGCAGTACTTC. This codes for CASSLVRGLSSYEQYF. The chain is built from TRBV7-9 and TRBJ2-7, with D perhaps TRBD2 (5 bases). CDR3 length: 16 residues. Germline values: CDR1 SEHNR, CDR2 FQNEAQ (reference sequence). V lost 1 base and J lost 0, with 13 bases in between.

On this clone itself: The junction departs from the called germline gene at one end, perhaps through a read error. V usage is TRBV7-9 and J usage is TRBJ1-3, with D possibly matching TRBD1 (6 bases). Germline loops: CDR1 SEHNR, CDR2 FQNEAQ (reference sequence). The CDR3 runs 15 residues. In DNA form, the CDR3 reads TGTTCCAGCAGCGCGGGGGCATCTCCTGGAAACACCATATATTTT. As protein: CSSSAGASPGNTIYF.

J is TRBJ2-2 and V is TRBV7-7; D is unresolved. The CDR3 sequence is 14 residues long. Germline CDR1 and CDR2: SSHAT and FNYEAQ (reference sequence). Trimming took off 0 bases at V and 7 bases at J, with 9 bases between the two ends. CDR3 bases: TGTGCCAGCAGCTTAGCCCGGGTTGGCGGGGAGCTGTTTTTT. Translating gives CASSLARVGGELFF.

The chain combines TRBV25-1 with TRBJ1-1; D might be TRBD1 (5 bases). V shed 4 bases and J shed 1 base, with 7 bases lying between them. The germline V gene has CDR1 MGHDK and CDR2 SYGVNS. The CDR3 totals 13 residues. CDR3 loop: CASSVGGNTEAFF. CDR3 nucleotide sequence: TGTGCCAGCAGTGTCGGGGGGAACACTGAAGCTTTCTTT.

The chain has TRBV18 and TRBJ1-3; D unresolved. The ends were cut back, 2 bases at V and 0 bases at J, with 23 bases in the middle. The CDR3 runs to 20 residues. In germline, CDR1 is KGHSH, CDR2 LQKENI. In DNA, the CDR3 is TGTGCCAGCTCACCAAAGTTGTACGGTGGGCGGGCGGACTCTGGAAACACCATATATTTT. Translating gives CASSPKLYGGRADSGNTIYF.

The chain employs TRBV9 and TRBJ2-2; 8 bases agree with TRBD2. Germline CDR1 and CDR2: SGDLS and YYNGEE. The CDR3 runs 13 residues. V was pared by 6 bases and J by 7 bases, with 5 bases of the junction left unmatched. CDR3 bases: TGTGCCAGCACCTCCCGGGGGGGCGGGGAGCTGTTTTTT. Translated: CASTSRGGGELFF.

This chain uses TRBV6-5 with TRBJ1-1; D gene uncertain. The CDR3 totals 14 residues. The germline V gene encodes CDR1 MNHEY and CDR2 SVGAGI. Between the trimmed V and J ends, which lost 7 bases and 4 bases, there was a span of 16 bases. The CDR3 DNA is TGTGCCAGCACCCCACGGGGAGCGGGCACTGAAGCTTTCTTT. Translation gives CASTPRGAGTEAFF.

The CDR3 DNA follows: TGTGCCAGCAGCGTAGACGGGAGCGCTCGCTACGAGCAGTACTTC. It specifies CASSVDGSARYEQYF. The chain is built from TRBV9 and TRBJ2-5; tentatively, D is TRBD2 (6 bases). The J call is uncertain, as TRBJ2-7 better fits the DNA end. Per the germline V gene, CDR1 is SGDLS and CDR2 is YYNGEE. The length of the CDR3 is 15 residues.

The chain uses TRBV7-2 and TRBJ1-1; TRBD1 matches 10 bases. V lost 1 base, J lost 4 bases, and 6 bases stayed unmatched. The CDR3 loop spans 16 amino acids. The germline V gene encodes CDR1 SGHTA and CDR2 FQGNSA. CDR3 sequence: CASSLGQGAQGTEAFF. CDR3 nucleotides: TGTGCCAGCAGCTTAGGACAGGGGGCGCAGGGCACTGAAGCTTTCTTT.

The rearrangement joins TRBV7-8 to TRBJ2-5, with TRBD1 identical over 8 bases. V lost 7 bases and J lost 4; bases outside the gene matches: 11. Germline V gene lookup returns CDR1 SGHVS and CDR2 FQNEAQ. The CDR3 totals 15 residues. The CDR3 DNA follows: TGTGCCAGCATCCAACGGACAGGGTCTGGAGAGACCCAGTACTTC. Translating it yields CASIQRTGSGETQYF.

The chain is built from TRBV4-1 and TRBJ2-1; 8 nucleotides agree with TRBD2. Unmatched junction bases numbered 8, after V lost 1 base and J lost 3 bases. This CDR3 comprises 17 residues. The V gene's germline CDR1 is MGHRA and CDR2 YSYEKL. DNA for the CDR3: TGCGCCAGCAGCCAAGCTCTGGCTAGCGGGCTCTACAATGAGCAGTTCTTC. It translates to CASSQALASGLYNEQFF.

V usage is TRBV9 and J usage is TRBJ1-2; D call uncertain. V was pared by 3 bases and J by 0 bases, with 9 bases between. This CDR3 spans 14 amino acids. In germline, CDR1 is SGDLS, CDR2 YYNGEE. CDR3 sequence reads: CASSGGVPNYGYTF. CDR3 in DNA: TGTGCCAGCAGCGGCGGGGTTCCTAACTATGGCTACACCTTC.

This chain connects TRBV28 to TRBJ2-1; D not resolved. V shed 3 bases and J shed 7 bases, with 16 bases lying between them. Germline CDR1 and CDR2: MDHEN and SYDVKM. This CDR3 region has 15 residues. The CDR3 sequence is CASSFVQVQQNEQFF. The CDR3 region has the DNA TGTGCCAGCAGTTTCGTCCAGGTCCAACAAAATGAGCAGTTCTTC.

The rearrangement joins TRBV27 to TRBJ2-5; D unclear. V lost 3 bases, J lost 6 bases, and 23 bases lay in between. The CDR3 loop spans 17 amino acids. The germline CDR1 and CDR2 sequences are MNHEY and SMNVEV (reference sequence). The CDR3 loop reads CASSFNSVASSIQTQYF. The CDR3, as DNA: TGTGCCAGCAGTTTTAATTCCGTGGCTAGTTCAATCCAGACCCAGTACTTC.

The chain employs TRBV18 and TRBJ1-6; 7 nucleotides align to TRBD1. Unmatched junction bases numbered 3, after V lost 3 bases and J lost 7 bases. Germline loops: CDR1 KGHSH, CDR2 LQKENI. The CDR3 has 14 amino acids. In DNA form, the CDR3 reads TGTGCCAGCTCACCTACAGGGGCCAATTCACCCCTCCACTTT. Residues: CASSPTGANSPLHF.

This clone appeared once. The V gene is TRBV6-6, the J gene TRBJ1-4; D unresolved. V gave up 2 bases and J gave up 8 bases, with 6 bases separating them. The CDR3 has 12 amino acids. Germline CDR1 reads MNHNY; CDR2 reads SVGAGI (reference sequence). The CDR3 here is CASSYAGEKLFF. CDR3 DNA: TGTGCCAGCAGTTACGCGGGGGAAAAACTGTTTTTT.

This rearrangement joins TRBV5-1 to TRBJ1-6; tentative D call: TRBD1 (6 bases). V was trimmed by 3 bases and J by 4 bases, leaving 11 bases between them. Germline assignment: CDR1 SGHRS and CDR2 YFSETQ. The CDR3 runs 15 residues. The CDR3 loop is CASSSRTAYNSPLHF. CDR3 DNA: TGCGCCAGCAGCTCCAGGACAGCGTATAATTCACCCCTCCACTTT.

The CDR3, as DNA: TGTGCCAGCAGCTCCCGGGGTCAGCCCCAGCATTTT. It specifies CASSSRGQPQHF. This chain links TRBV5-4 with TRBJ1-5; D remains unclear. Germline-derived CDR1 and CDR2 are SGHNT and YYREEE (reference sequence). The V gene lost 3 bases and the J gene lost 6 bases, with 7 bases spanning the gap. The CDR3 totals 12 residues.

CDR3 in DNA: TGTGCCAGCGGACAACCAGGAAAGGAAAGGGGGCAGTACTTC. This translates into CASGQPGKERGQYF. The chain carries TRBV5-5 and TRBJ2-7; the D gene is possibly TRBD1 (5 bases). Trimming left V 7 bases short and J 9 bases short, with 23 bases between. This CDR3 is 14 amino acids long. CDR1 is SGHKS, CDR2 YYEKEE, per germline (reference sequence).

For this clone: The junction departs from germline at one end; a sequencing error may be responsible. The V and J genes are TRBV7-3 and TRBJ2-7, with 8 bases identical to TRBD1. CDR1 and CDR2 from the germline V gene are SGHTA and FQGTGA. This CDR3 has 18 amino acids. DNA for the CDR3: TGTTCCAGCAGCCCCTACCCCAATGGACAGGGTGCGTCCTACGAGCAGTACTTC. It translates to CSSSPYPNGQGASYEQYF.